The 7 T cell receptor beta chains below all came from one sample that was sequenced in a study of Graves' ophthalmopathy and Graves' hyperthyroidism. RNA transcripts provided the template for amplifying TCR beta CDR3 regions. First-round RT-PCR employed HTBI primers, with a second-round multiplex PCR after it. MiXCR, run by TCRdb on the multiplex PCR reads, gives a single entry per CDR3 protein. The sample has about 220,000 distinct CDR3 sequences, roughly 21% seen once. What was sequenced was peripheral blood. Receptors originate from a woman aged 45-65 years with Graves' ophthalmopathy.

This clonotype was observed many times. In DNA form, the CDR3 reads TGTGCCACCAGCAGACCCGGGACTAGCGGGAGCCTGAACATTCAGTACTTC. Residues: CATSRPGTSGSLNIQYF. The genes are TRBV15 and TRBJ2-4; 14 nucleotides agree with TRBD2. Germline trimming cut 2 bases from V and 7 bases from J; bases unmatched to any gene: 7. CDR3 size: 17 residues. The germline gives CDR1 LNHNV, CDR2 YYDKDF (reference sequence).

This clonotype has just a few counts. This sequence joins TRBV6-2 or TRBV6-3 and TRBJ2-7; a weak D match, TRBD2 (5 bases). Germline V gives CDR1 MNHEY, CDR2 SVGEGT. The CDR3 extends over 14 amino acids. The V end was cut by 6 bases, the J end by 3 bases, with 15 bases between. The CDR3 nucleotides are TGTGCCAGCAGCGAGAGGCTAGGAGGCTACGAGCAGTACTTC. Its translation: CASSERLGGYEQYF.

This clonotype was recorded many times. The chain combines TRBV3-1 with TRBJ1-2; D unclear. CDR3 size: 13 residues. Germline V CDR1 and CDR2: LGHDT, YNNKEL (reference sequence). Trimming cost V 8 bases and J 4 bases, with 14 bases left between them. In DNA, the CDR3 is TGTGCCAGCGCCCAGGCCGGGGTCTATGGCTACACCTTC. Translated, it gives CASAQAGVYGYTF.

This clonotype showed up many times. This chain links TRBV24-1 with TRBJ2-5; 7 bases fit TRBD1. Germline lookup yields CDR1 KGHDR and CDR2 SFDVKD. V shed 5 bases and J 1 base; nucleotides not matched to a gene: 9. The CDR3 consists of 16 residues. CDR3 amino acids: CATSAGTDSLQETQYF. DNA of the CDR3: TGTGCCACCAGTGCCGGGACAGACAGCCTCCAAGAGACCCAGTACTTC.

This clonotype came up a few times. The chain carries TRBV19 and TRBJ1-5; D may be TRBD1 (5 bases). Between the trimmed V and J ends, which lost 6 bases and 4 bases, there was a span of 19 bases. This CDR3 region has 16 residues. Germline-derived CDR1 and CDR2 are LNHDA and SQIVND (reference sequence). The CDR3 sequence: CASSNRRTPGNQPQHF. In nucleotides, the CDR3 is TGTGCCAGTAGCAACAGAAGGACACCGGGGAATCAGCCCCAGCATTTT.

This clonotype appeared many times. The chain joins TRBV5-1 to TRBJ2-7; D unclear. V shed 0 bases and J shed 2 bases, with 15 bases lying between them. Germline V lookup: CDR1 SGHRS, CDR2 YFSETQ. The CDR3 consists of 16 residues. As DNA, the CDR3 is TGCGCCAGCAGCTTGGCCGGTTTGGGTGGACCCTACGAGCAGTACTTC. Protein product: CASSLAGLGGPYEQYF.

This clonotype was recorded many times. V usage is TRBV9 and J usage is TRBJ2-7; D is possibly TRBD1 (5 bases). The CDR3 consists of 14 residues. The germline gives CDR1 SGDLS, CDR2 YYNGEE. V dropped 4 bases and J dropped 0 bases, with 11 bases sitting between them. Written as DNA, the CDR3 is TGTGCCAGCAGCCCGAGACAGAGCTCCTACGAGCAGTACTTC. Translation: CASSPRQSSYEQYF.